This entry describes one T cell receptor (beta chain). Trimming took off 0 bases at V and 0 bases at J, with 13 bases between the two ends. Looked up from germline, CDR1 is SGHKS and CDR2 is YYEKEE (reference sequence). This CDR3 is 18 amino acids long. This entry is derived from a study of blood T cell repertoires in COVID-19. Across the study: Acute-phase and convalescent COVID-19 samples originated in the United States, Italy and Spain.

Measured with immunoSEQ multiplex PCR; TCRdb has only the in-frame clones, and not every one. The sample includes approximately 70,000 clones, about 91% of them seen just once. The sample was peripheral blood. This clonotype was sampled from a man in his forties with COVID-19, enrolled during active disease. The J gene is TRBJ1-6, the V gene TRBV5-5, with D possibly TRBD1 on 5 matching bases. CDR3: CASSLAGAGSSYNSPLHF. The CDR3 nucleotides are TGTGCCAGCAGCTTGGCCGGGGCGGGGAGCTCCTATAATTCACCCCTCCACTTT. Full variable domain (remainder filled in from reference TRBV5-5 and TRBJ1-6): DAGVTQSPTHLIKTRGQQVTLRCSPISGHKSVSWYQQVLGQGPQFIFQYYEKEERGRGNFPDRFSARQFPNYSSELNVNALLLGDSALYLCASSLAGAGSSYNSPLHFGNGTRLTVT.